This entry lists 21 T cell receptor beta chains sequenced from one sample in a study of glioma-infiltrating T cells. The iRepertoire nested amplicon-rescue multiplex PCR amplified TCR alpha and beta CDR3s from RNA. TCRdb reprocessed the multiplex PCR reads via MiXCR and lists one record per CDR3 protein. The sample yields roughly 100,000 distinct CDR3 sequences, around 30% seen once. The sequencing input was glioma tissue, nonneoplastic brain tissue, or PBMCs (not recorded which). These receptors all come from a human donor with low-grade glioma or glioblastoma, undergoing nonglioma brain surgery, or in good health (not recorded which).

This clonotype has a single count. Since a much larger clone is just one base distant, this may be a read error. This sequence joins TRBV15 and TRBJ1-6; a possible D gene is TRBD1 (5 bases). This CDR3 is built from 13 residues. Germline loops: CDR1 LNHNV, CDR2 YYDKDF (reference sequence). CDR3 protein: CATSRDYTGPIHF. CDR3 bases: TGTGCCACCAGCAGAGATTATACGGGACCCATCCACTTT. Combining the CDR3 with reference TRBV15 and TRBJ1-6 gives the whole variable domain DAMVIQNPRYQVTQFGKPVTLSCSQTLNHNVMYWYQQKSSQAPKLLFHYYDKDFNNEADTPDNFQSRRPNTSFCFLDIRSPGLGDTAMYLCATSRDYTGPIHFGNGTRLTVT.

This clonotype was observed many times. The V call is TRBV25-1, the J call TRBJ1-1; TRBD1 matches at 7 bases. This CDR3 is built from 14 residues. The germline CDR1 and CDR2 sequences are MGHDK and SYGVNS. The V and J ends lost 6 bases and 1 base, in that order; junction bases with no gene match: 5. The CDR3 sequence: CASRGTDWNTEAFF. CDR3 DNA sequence: TGTGCCAGCAGAGGGACAGATTGGAACACTGAAGCTTTCTTT.

This clonotype was seen at least ten times. Just one base apart from a much larger clone, this may be a read error. In this CDR3 the conserved last residue, phenylalanine or tryptophan, is missing, so a read error is likely. This sequence joins TRBV20-1 and TRBJ2-2; D uncertain. CDR3 size: 15 residues. Germline values: CDR1 DFQATT, CDR2 SNEGSKA (reference sequence). The V end lost 3 bases, the J end lost 6 bases, and 17 bases lay between the germline ends. CDR3 in amino acids: CSARGLGRGPGELFY. The DNA of the CDR3 is TGCAGTGCTAGGGGTCTCGGACGAGGACCCGGGGAGCTGTTTTAT.

V is TRBV4-1 and J is TRBJ2-3; D gene unclear. The CDR3 is 14 residues long. Per germline, CDR1 MGHRA and CDR2 YSYEKL. The germline V and J ends were trimmed by 1 base and 3 bases, with 8 bases remaining between them. This CDR3 reads CASSQVGFTDTQYF. The CDR3 DNA reads TGCGCCAGCAGCCAAGTTGGTTTTACAGATACGCAGTATTTT.

The rearrangement uses TRBV11-1 and TRBJ2-3; 7 bases match TRBD2. The length of the CDR3 is 16 residues. Germline CDR1 is SGHAT and CDR2 is FQDESV (reference sequence). The V segment lost 5 bases and the J segment 2 bases; nucleotides outside the gene matches: 10. The CDR3 bases are TGTGCCAGCAGCCGTATGACTAGCCGGAACACAGATACGCAGTATTTT. Translation gives CASSRMTSRNTDTQYF.

This clonotype has ten or more counts. The chain uses TRBV7-3 and TRBJ2-1; D may be TRBD1 or TRBD2 (5 bases each). V shed 2 bases and J shed 2 bases, with 7 bases lying between them. The CDR3 is 14 amino acids. The V gene's germline CDR1 is SGHTA and CDR2 FQGTGA. In nucleotides, the CDR3 is TGTGCCAGCAGCTTATGGGGGACCTACAATGAGCAGTTCTTC. Translating it yields CASSLWGTYNEQFF.

Worth noting for this clonotype: This may be a read error: a much more frequent sequence differs by one nucleotide. The J gene is TRBJ2-7, the V gene TRBV6-6, with 8 bases matching TRBD1. The germline V gene encodes CDR1 MNHNY and CDR2 SVGAGI (reference sequence). The CDR3 extends over 15 amino acids. In DNA form, the CDR3 reads TGTGCCAGCACCCTCGGGACAGGTGGGTCCTACGAGCGGTACTTC. The encoded protein is CASTLGTGGSYERYF.

This clonotype was counted many times. The chain combines TRBV28 with TRBJ1-2; D is possibly TRBD1 (5 bases). Trimming cost V 5 bases and J 8 bases, with 24 bases left between them. The CDR3 contains 16 residues. Germline CDR1 MDHEN, CDR2 SYDVKM. DNA of the CDR3: TGTGCCAGCAGTCTCACTGTGGGGCTCGGGGCAGAGGGCTACACCTTC. Protein product: CASSLTVGLGAEGYTF.

There are many counts of this clonotype. The chain carries TRBV3-1 and TRBJ2-3; D might be TRBD1 (5 bases). V was clipped by 4 bases and J by 2 bases, with 19 bases between them. CDR1 is LGHDT and CDR2 is YNNKEL in the germline V gene (reference sequence). The CDR3 sequence is 17 residues long. Here the CDR3 DNA reads TGTGCCAGCAGCCTTCAAGCATTGGGGCGAGACACAGATACGCAGTATTTT. This sequence encodes CASSLQALGRDTDTQYF.

This clonotype was picked up many times. The rearrangement links TRBV20-1 to TRBJ2-5; a weak D match, TRBD2 (6 bases). This CDR3 contains 15 residues. Trimming shortened V by 0 bases and J by 2 bases, and 13 bases separated the two germline ends. CDR1 is DFQATT and CDR2 is SNEGSKA in the germline V gene (reference sequence). CDR3 nucleotide sequence: TGCAGTGCTAGAGATTGGGAGGTCCCTCAAGAGACCCAGTACTTC. This gives the protein CSARDWEVPQETQYF.

This clonotype has only one observation. A much larger clone sits a single nucleotide away, making a read error possible. The rearrangement links TRBV7-2 to TRBJ2-1; 10 nucleotides line up with TRBD2. J lost 10 bases, V lost 2 bases, and 11 bases had no gene match. Germline-derived CDR1 and CDR2 are SGHTA and FQGNSA. The CDR3 length is 16 residues. The CDR3 is CASSLSSGGVADEQFF. DNA for the CDR3: TGTGCCAGCAGCTTATCAAGCGGGGGGGTCGCGGACGAGCAGTTCTTC.

This clonotype appeared many times. The chain's CDR3 is CASSLDEETQYF. The CDR3 bases are TGTGCCAGCAGCTTGGACGAAGAGACCCAGTACTTC. This chain links TRBV7-2 with TRBJ2-5; D ambiguous. The CDR3 is 12 amino acids. V was clipped by 3 bases and J by 3 bases, with 5 bases between them. Germline V gives CDR1 SGHTA, CDR2 FQGNSA.

On this clonotype itself: Being one base from a much bigger clone, this may be a read error. V usage is TRBV20-1 and J usage is TRBJ1-2; no definite D call. V shed 2 bases and J shed 6 bases, with 19 bases lying between them. The V gene's germline CDR1 is DFQATT and CDR2 SNEGSKA (reference sequence). The CDR3 runs 15 residues. CDR3 in amino acids: CSARISIQGGHGYTF. The CDR3 DNA follows: TGCAGTGCTAGAATCTCCATCCAAGGCGGGCATGGCTACACCTTC.

The J gene is TRBJ2-1, the V gene TRBV2; 9 bases match TRBD2. Per germline, CDR1 SNHLY and CDR2 FYNNEI. The CDR3 has 15 residues. Unmatched junction bases numbered 8, after V lost 7 bases and J lost 4 bases. The CDR3 bases are TGTGCCAGCACCATTAGCGGGGGCCTATACAATGAGCAGTTCTTC. This sequence encodes CASTISGGLYNEQFF. Together with reference TRBV2 and TRBJ2-1, the CDR3 gives the full variable domain: EPEVTQTPSHQVTQMGQEVILRCVPISNHLYFYWYRQILGQKVEFLVSFYNNEISEKSEIFDDQFSVERPDGSNFTLKIRSTKLEDSAMYFCASTISGGLYNEQFFGPGTRLTVL.

This clonotype occurred a few times. This rearrangement joins TRBV29-1 to TRBJ2-5; TRBD1 is a possible D gene (5 bases). In germline, CDR1 is SQVTM, CDR2 ANQGSEA. The CDR3 is 13 residues long. The V gene lost 3 bases and the J gene lost 4 bases, with 12 bases spanning the gap. The CDR3 protein is CSVEQGIGETQYF. The CDR3 region has the DNA TGCAGCGTTGAGCAGGGAATAGGAGAGACCCAGTACTTC.

V is TRBV7-2 and J is TRBJ2-1, with D uncertain. This CDR3 is built from 11 residues. Germline loops: CDR1 SGHTA, CDR2 FQGNSA. V was cut by 9 bases and J by 8 bases, with 11 bases left in between. In DNA, the CDR3 is TGTGCCAGAATTTTGAACGATGAGCAGTTCTTC. This encodes CARILNDEQFF.

This clonotype has only a few counts. CDR3 protein: CASSHLGAGGYNEQFF. The CDR3 coding sequence is TGTGCCAGCAGCCACCTAGGGGCGGGGGGGTACAATGAGCAGTTCTTC. This sequence joins TRBV28 and TRBJ2-1, with TRBD2 identical over 9 bases. In germline, CDR1 is MDHEN, CDR2 SYDVKM. With 6 bases clipped from V and 4 bases from J, the junction kept 10 bases outside the gene matches. CDR3 length: 16 amino acids.

The CDR3 nucleotides are TGTGCCAGCAGAACCCTGGCAGGGGGCGCGGGAAACACCATATATTTT. The encoded protein is CASRTLAGGAGNTIYF. The V and J genes are TRBV4-2 and TRBJ1-3, with 8 bases matching TRBD1. The CDR3 covers 16 residues. The ends lost 6 bases at V and 4 bases at J; junction bases unmatched: 11. Per the germline V gene, CDR1 is LGHNA and CDR2 is YNFKEQ.

The gene calls are TRBV6-4 and TRBJ1-2; 7 positions match TRBD1. The germline CDR1 and CDR2 sequences are MRHNA and SNTAGT. The CDR3 is made up of 13 amino acids. With V trimmed by 5 bases and J by 4 bases, 4 bases remained unmatched. CDR3 region: CASSTGDAYGYTF. In nucleotides, the CDR3 is TGTGCCAGCAGTACAGGGGACGCCTATGGCTACACCTTC.

This clonotype came up many times. The rearrangement joins TRBV2 to TRBJ2-3; the D is unclear. The CDR3 consists of 13 residues. V was pared by 2 bases and J by 2 bases, with 5 bases between. CDR1 SNHLY and CDR2 FYNNEI come from the germline V gene. CDR3 in DNA: TGTGCCAGCAGTGAAACGTCCACAGATACGCAGTATTTT. Amino acids: CASSETSTDTQYF.

This clonotype was seen a few times. The V gene is TRBV7-3, the J gene TRBJ1-1, with D uncertain. There are 12 residues in the CDR3. Germline V gives CDR1 SGHTA, CDR2 FQGTGA. Trimming pared 3 bases from V and 6 bases from J, leaving 8 bases between. In nucleotides, the CDR3 is TGTGCCAGCAGCTTCAACGGTGCTGAAGCTTTCTTT. Translation: CASSFNGAEAFF.